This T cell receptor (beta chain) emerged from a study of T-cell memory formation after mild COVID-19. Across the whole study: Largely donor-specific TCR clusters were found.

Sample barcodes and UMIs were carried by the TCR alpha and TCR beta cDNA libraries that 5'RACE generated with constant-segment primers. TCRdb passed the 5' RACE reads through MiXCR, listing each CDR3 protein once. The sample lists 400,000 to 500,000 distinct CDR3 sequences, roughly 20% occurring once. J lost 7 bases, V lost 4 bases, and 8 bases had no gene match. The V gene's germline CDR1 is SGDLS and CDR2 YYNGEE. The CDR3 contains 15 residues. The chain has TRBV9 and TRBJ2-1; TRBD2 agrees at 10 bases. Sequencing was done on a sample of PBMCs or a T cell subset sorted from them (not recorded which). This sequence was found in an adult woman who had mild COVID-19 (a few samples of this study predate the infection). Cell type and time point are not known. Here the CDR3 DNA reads TGTGCCAGCAGCCCTAGCGGGAGTGATTATAATGAGCAGTTCTTC. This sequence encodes CASSPSGSDYNEQFF. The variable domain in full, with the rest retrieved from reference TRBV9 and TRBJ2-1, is DSGVTQTPKHLITATGQRVTLRCSPRSGDLSVYWYQQSLDQGLQFLIQYYNGEERAKGNILERFSAQQFPDLHSELNLSSLELGDSALYFCASSPSGSDYNEQFFGPGTRLTVL.